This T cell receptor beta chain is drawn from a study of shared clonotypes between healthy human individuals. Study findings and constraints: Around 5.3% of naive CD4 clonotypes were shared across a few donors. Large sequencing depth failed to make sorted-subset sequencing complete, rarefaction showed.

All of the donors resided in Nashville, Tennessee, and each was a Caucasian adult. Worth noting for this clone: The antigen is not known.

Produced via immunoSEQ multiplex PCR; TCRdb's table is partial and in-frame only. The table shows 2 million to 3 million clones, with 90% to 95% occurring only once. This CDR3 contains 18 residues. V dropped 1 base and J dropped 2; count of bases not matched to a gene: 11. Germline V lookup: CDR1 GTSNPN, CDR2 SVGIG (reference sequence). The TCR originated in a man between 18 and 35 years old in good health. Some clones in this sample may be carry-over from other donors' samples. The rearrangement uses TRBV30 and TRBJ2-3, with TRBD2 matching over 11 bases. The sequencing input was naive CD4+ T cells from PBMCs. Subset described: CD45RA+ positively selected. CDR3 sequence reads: CAWSGVSGRDRLTDTQYF. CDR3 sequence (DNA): TGTGCCTGGAGTGGCGTTAGCGGGAGGGACAGGCTCACAGATACGCAGTATTTT.